A single sample gave rise to the 18 T cell receptor beta chains below, sequenced in a study of blood T cell repertoires in COVID-19. Data came from immunoSEQ multiplex PCR; TCRdb stores just in-frame clones and leaves some out. The data show 170,000 or so clones, roughly 87% seen once. Sequencing input: peripheral blood. The receptors were gathered from a young man who had recovered from COVID-19.

This rearrangement joins TRBV6-6 to TRBJ1-2; 7 bases are shared with TRBD1. This CDR3 has 12 residues. Germline V gene sequence: CDR1 MNHNY, CDR2 SVGAGI (reference sequence). CDR3 bases: TGTTTGGCCGGGGACAGAATCTATGGCTACACCTTC. Amino acid sequence: CLAGDRIYGYTF.

In this sample, this clone turned up once. The chain is built from TRBV28 and TRBJ1-1; 7 positions agree with TRBD1. V was pared by 5 bases and J by 5 bases, with 8 bases of the junction left unmatched. This CDR3 is built from 14 residues. Germline CDR1 and CDR2: MDHEN and SYDVKM. CDR3 region: CASSSTGEKTEAFF. The CDR3 region has the DNA TGTGCCAGCAGTAGTACAGGGGAAAAGACTGAAGCTTTCTTT.

CDR3 protein: CASSLGGQGFNEQYF. Written as DNA, the CDR3 is TGTGCCAGCAGCTTAGGGGGACAGGGTTTCAACGAGCAGTACTTC. The chain is built from TRBV7-6 and TRBJ2-7, with 9 bases that match TRBD1. Germline V gene data show CDR1 as SGHVS and CDR2 as FNYEAQ. CDR3 size: 15 residues. The trim removed 1 base at V and 5 bases at J, leaving 6 bases unmatched.

V is TRBV3-1 (or the pseudogene TRBV3-2) and J is TRBJ1-1; D is ambiguous. CDR1 is LGHDT and CDR2 is YNNKEL in the germline V gene (reference sequence). V shed 4 bases and J shed 5 bases, with 14 bases lying between them. CDR3 length: 14 amino acids. The CDR3 nucleotides are TGTGCCAGCAGCCGTCGCGGAGCGGGAACTGAAGCTTTCTTT. It encodes CASSRRGAGTEAFF.

CDR3 in DNA: TGTGCCAGCTCATCTGCACAACCGGGACACCAGAATCAGCCCCAGCATTTT. Its translation: CASSSAQPGHQNQPQHF. This chain connects TRBV18 to TRBJ1-5; TRBD1 is a possible D gene (6 bases). From germline, CDR1 is KGHSH and CDR2 LQKENI. The CDR3 length is 17 residues. V was cut by 5 bases and J by 4 bases, with 21 bases left in between.

The chain is built from TRBV3-1 (or the pseudogene TRBV3-2) and TRBJ2-6; possible D gene TRBD2, 5 bases. V gave up 4 bases and J gave up 2 bases, with 12 bases separating them. The CDR3 covers 16 residues. CDR1 LGHDT and CDR2 YNNKEL come from the germline V gene (reference sequence). This CDR3 is CASSPPRGPGANVLTF. Written as DNA, the CDR3 is TGTGCCAGCAGCCCACCTCGGGGTCCTGGGGCCAACGTCCTGACTTTC.

This chain links TRBV7-9 with TRBJ2-2; 10 bases agree with TRBD1. Germline trimming cut 11 bases from V and 3 bases from J; bases unmatched to any gene: 6. The CDR3 contains 14 residues. Germline V lookup: CDR1 SEHNR, CDR2 FQNEAQ (reference sequence). The CDR3 loop is CALGQGVYTGELFF. CDR3 sequence (DNA): TGTGCCCTCGGACAGGGGGTTTACACCGGGGAGCTGTTTTTT.

This clone has only a few counts. V is TRBV6-5 and J is TRBJ2-7; TRBD1 might be the D (5 bases). Germline CDR1 reads MNHEY; CDR2 reads SVGAGI. The CDR3 sequence is 15 residues long. V was clipped by 2 bases and J by 0 bases, with 11 bases between them. Written as DNA, the CDR3 is TGTGCCAGCAGTTACGAGAGGACAAGCTCCTACGAGCAGTACTTC. Its protein is CASSYERTSSYEQYF.

J is TRBJ2-2 and V is TRBV19; D not resolved. V gave up 5 bases and J gave up 2 bases, with 12 bases separating them. CDR3 length equals 15 residues. CDR1 is LNHDA and CDR2 is SQIVND in the germline V gene (reference sequence). In DNA, the CDR3 is TGTGCCAGTAGTTCCCGGGTCTTCAACACCGGGGAGCTGTTTTTT. It codes for CASSSRVFNTGELFF.

Many counts were recorded for this clone. The chain uses TRBV19 and TRBJ2-5, with 8 bases that match TRBD1. Germline V gene lookup returns CDR1 LNHDA and CDR2 SQIVND (reference sequence). The CDR3 loop spans 16 amino acids. J lost 5 bases, V lost 3 bases, and 11 bases had no gene match. CDR3 nucleotide sequence: TGTGCCAGTAGTATCTCGGCGCAGGGGGCTCACGAGACCCAGTACTTC. This encodes CASSISAQGAHETQYF.

J is TRBJ1-2 and V is TRBV7-2; 7 bases fit TRBD1. J lost 5 bases, V lost 1 base, and 4 bases had no gene match. Looked up from germline, CDR1 is SGHTA and CDR2 is FQGNSA. The CDR3 is 14 amino acids. This CDR3 reads CASSLDTGEYGYTF. The CDR3 DNA follows: TGTGCCAGCAGCTTAGATACAGGGGAATATGGCTACACCTTC.

This rearrangement joins TRBV4-1 to TRBJ2-1; the D gene is possibly TRBD2 (6 bases). Between the trimmed V and J ends, which lost 7 bases and 5 bases, there was a span of 30 bases. The CDR3 is 19 amino acids. Germline lookup yields CDR1 MGHRA and CDR2 YSYEKL. The CDR3 DNA reads as TGCGCCAGCAAACTGAAACCAGGGACGGGGGATTCCCGTGACAATGAGCAGTTCTTC. Translating it yields CASKLKPGTGDSRDNEQFF.

V and J are TRBV7-8 and TRBJ1-1; D is possibly TRBD1 (5 bases). CDR1 and CDR2 from the germline V gene are SGHVS and FQNEAQ. V lost 1 base and J lost 1, with 10 bases in between. The CDR3 extends over 15 amino acids. CDR3 sequence reads: CASSLVGGRNTEAFF. The CDR3 nucleotides read TGTGCCAGCAGCTTAGTGGGGGGAAGGAACACTGAAGCTTTCTTT.

The chain carries TRBV24-1 and TRBJ2-3; D may be TRBD1 (6 bases). Germline V gives CDR1 KGHDR, CDR2 SFDVKD. This CDR3 contains 16 residues. V was shortened by 4 bases and J by 3 bases, with 16 bases between the two germline ends. The DNA for the CDR3 is TGTGCCACCAGTGACCGGACAGCGATGGGTACAGATACGCAGTATTTT. It specifies CATSDRTAMGTDTQYF.

This sequence joins TRBV6-1 and TRBJ2-4; 8 bases agree with TRBD1. The CDR3 runs to 16 residues. Per germline, CDR1 MNHNS and CDR2 SASEGT. J lost 4 bases, V lost 4 bases, and 9 bases had no gene match. The CDR3 is CASSAPGQVKKNIQYF. The CDR3 DNA follows: TGTGCCAGCAGTGCACCGGGACAGGTCAAAAAAAACATTCAGTACTTC.

The J gene is TRBJ2-4, the V gene TRBV7-2, with TRBD1 matching over 10 bases. Germline V gene lookup returns CDR1 SGHTA and CDR2 FQGNSA. The CDR3 runs to 14 residues. Losses at the gene ends were 5 bases for V and 10 bases for J; bases not matched to a gene: 8. For the CDR3, the DNA is TGTGCCAGCAGCAACCGGGACAGGGGTGGAATTCAGTACTTC. Translated, it gives CASSNRDRGGIQYF.

The J gene is TRBJ1-1, the V gene TRBV19, with 8 bases lining up with TRBD1. Looked up from germline, CDR1 is LNHDA and CDR2 is SQIVND (reference sequence). V lost 5 bases and J lost 4; bases outside the gene matches: 12. The length of the CDR3 is 16 residues. This CDR3 reads CASSSSDRGFVTEAFF. CDR3 sequence (DNA): TGTGCCAGTAGTTCTTCCGACAGGGGTTTTGTCACTGAAGCTTTCTTT.

The V gene is TRBV29-1, the J gene TRBJ2-4, with a possible D match to TRBD2 (6 bases). The V gene's germline CDR1 is SQVTM and CDR2 ANQGSEA. The CDR3 is made up of 13 amino acids. Trimming stripped 8 bases from V and 0 bases from J, with 11 bases between. For the CDR3, the DNA is TGCAGCTGGGGAGGTGCAGCCAAAAACATTCAGTACTTC. It is translated as CSWGGAAKNIQYF.